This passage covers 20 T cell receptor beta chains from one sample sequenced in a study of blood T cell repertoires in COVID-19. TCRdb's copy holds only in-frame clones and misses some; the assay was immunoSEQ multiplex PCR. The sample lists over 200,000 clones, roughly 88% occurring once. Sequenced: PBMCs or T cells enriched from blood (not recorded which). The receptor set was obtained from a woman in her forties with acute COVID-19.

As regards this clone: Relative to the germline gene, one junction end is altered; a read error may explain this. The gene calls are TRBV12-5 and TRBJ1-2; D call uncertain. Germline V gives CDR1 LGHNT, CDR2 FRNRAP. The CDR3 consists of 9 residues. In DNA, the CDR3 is TGTGCTAGTGGTTTGGTACCGGCCTTC. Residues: CASGLVPAF.

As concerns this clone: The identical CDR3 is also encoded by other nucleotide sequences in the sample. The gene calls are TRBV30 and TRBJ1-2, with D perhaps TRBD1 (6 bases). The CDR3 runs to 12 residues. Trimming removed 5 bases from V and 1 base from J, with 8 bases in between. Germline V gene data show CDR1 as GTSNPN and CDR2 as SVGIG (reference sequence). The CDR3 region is CAWSQGNYGYTF. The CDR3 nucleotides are TGTGCCTGGTCACAGGGTAACTATGGCTACACCTTC.

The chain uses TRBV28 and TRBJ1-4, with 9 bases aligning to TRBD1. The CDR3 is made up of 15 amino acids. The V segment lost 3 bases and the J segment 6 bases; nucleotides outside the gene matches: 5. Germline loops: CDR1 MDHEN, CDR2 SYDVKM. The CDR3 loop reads CASSLGGQGDEKLFF. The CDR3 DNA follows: TGTGCCAGCAGTTTGGGGGGACAGGGCGATGAAAAACTGTTTTTT. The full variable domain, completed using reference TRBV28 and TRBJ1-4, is DVKVTQSSRYLVKRTGEKVFLECVQDMDHENMFWYRQDPGLGLRLIYFSYDVKMKEKGDIPEGYSVSREKKERFSLILESASTNQTSMYLCASSLGGQGDEKLFFGSGTQLSVL.

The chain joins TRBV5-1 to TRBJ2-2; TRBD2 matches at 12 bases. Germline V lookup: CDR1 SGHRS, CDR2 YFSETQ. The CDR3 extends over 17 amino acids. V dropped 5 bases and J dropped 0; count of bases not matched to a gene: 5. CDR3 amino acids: CASSGLAGGPNTGELFF. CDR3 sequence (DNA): TGCGCCAGCAGTGGCCTAGCGGGAGGGCCGAACACCGGGGAGCTGTTTTTT.

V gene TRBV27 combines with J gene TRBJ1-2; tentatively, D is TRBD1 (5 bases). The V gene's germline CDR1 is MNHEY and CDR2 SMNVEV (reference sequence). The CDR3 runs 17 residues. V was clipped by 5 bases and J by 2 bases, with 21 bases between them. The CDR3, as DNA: TGTGCCAGCAGTCGTAAAGGAGGGACCGACTCGAACTATGGCTACACCTTC. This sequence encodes CASSRKGGTDSNYGYTF.

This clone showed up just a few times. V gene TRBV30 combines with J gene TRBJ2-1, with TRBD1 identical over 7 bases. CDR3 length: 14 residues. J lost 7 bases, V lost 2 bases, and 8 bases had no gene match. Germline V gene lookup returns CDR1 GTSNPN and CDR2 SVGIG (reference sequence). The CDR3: CAWSSRTGVNEQFF. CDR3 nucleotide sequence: TGTGCCTGGAGTTCCCGGACAGGAGTGAATGAGCAGTTCTTC. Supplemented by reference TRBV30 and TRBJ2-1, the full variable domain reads SQTIHQWPATLVQPVGSPLSLECTVEGTSNPNLYWYRQAAGRGLQLLFYSVGIGQISSEVPQNLSASRPQDRQFILSSKKLLLSDSGFYLCAWSSRTGVNEQFFGPGTRLTVL.

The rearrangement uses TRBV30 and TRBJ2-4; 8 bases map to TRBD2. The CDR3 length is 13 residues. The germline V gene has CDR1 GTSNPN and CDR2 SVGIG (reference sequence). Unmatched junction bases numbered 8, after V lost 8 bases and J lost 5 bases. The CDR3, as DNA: TGTGCCATAAGTGCGGGGGGCGAAAACATTCAGTACTTC. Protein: CAISAGGENIQYF.

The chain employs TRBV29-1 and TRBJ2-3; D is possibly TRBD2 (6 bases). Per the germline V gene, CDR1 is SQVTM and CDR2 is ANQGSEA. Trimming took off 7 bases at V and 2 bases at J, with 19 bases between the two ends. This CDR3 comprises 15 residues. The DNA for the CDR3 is TGCAGCGCTAAACGGGAGACTCTTGCCACAGATACGCAGTATTTT. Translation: CSAKRETLATDTQYF.

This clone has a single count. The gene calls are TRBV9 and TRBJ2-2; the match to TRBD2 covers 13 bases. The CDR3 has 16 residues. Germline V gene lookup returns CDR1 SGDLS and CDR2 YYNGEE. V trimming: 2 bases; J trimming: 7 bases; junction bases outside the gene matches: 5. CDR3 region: CASSVGLAGDRGELFF. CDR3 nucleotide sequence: TGTGCCAGCAGCGTCGGACTAGCGGGAGATCGCGGGGAGCTGTTTTTT.

CDR3: CASRATGVQPQHF. The CDR3 DNA is TGTGCCAGCCGCGCTACGGGAGTTCAGCCCCAGCATTTT. This rearrangement joins TRBV27 to TRBJ1-5; D gene unclear. Trimming left V 8 bases short and J 6 bases short, with 14 bases between. The germline V gene encodes CDR1 MNHEY and CDR2 SMNVEV (reference sequence). The CDR3 covers 13 residues.

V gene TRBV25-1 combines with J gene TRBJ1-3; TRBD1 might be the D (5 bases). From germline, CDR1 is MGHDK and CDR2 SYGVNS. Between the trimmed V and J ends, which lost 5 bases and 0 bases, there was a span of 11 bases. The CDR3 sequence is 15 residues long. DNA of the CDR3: TGTGCCAGCAGTAAAGCGGGGCTCTCTGGAAACACCATATATTTT. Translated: CASSKAGLSGNTIYF.

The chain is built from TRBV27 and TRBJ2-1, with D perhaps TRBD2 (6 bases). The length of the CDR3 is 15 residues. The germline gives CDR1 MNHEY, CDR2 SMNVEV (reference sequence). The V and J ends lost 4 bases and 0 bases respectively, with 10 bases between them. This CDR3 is CASSSLASSYNEQFF. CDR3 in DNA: TGTGCCAGCAGTTCCCTAGCGAGCTCCTACAATGAGCAGTTCTTC.

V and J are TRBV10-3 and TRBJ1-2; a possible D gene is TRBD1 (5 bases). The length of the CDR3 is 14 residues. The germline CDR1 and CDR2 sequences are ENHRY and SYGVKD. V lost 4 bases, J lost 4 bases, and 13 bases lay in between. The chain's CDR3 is CAISARRGVYGYTF. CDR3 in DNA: TGTGCCATCAGTGCACGACGGGGGGTCTATGGCTACACCTTC.

CDR3 DNA: TGTGCCAGCAGCTTATGGGCAGGGGGCTGGAATCAGCCCCAGCATTTT. Encoded protein: CASSLWAGGWNQPQHF. The chain combines TRBV5-6 with TRBJ1-5; 8 bases match TRBD1. With 2 bases clipped from V and 4 bases from J, the junction kept 8 bases outside the gene matches. From germline, CDR1 is SGHDT and CDR2 YYEEEE. This CDR3 comprises 16 residues.

This CDR3 is CASSDSSFSNEQFF. CDR3 DNA: TGTGCCAGCAGTGATTCTTCCTTTTCCAATGAGCAGTTCTTC. The chain couples TRBV2 to TRBJ2-1; D gene ambiguous. V lost 3 bases and J 6 bases, leaving 12 bases between the germline ends. This CDR3 comprises 14 residues. Germline assignment: CDR1 SNHLY and CDR2 FYNNEI.

The CDR3 region has the DNA TGTGCCAGCAGCGCCCCCGGGACTAGCGCTCACTCCTACAATGAGCAGTTCTTC. Protein product: CASSAPGTSAHSYNEQFF. The chain carries TRBV5-4 and TRBJ2-1; 10 positions agree with TRBD2. J lost 0 bases, V lost 4 bases, and 10 bases had no gene match. The length of the CDR3 is 18 residues. CDR1 is SGHNT and CDR2 is YYREEE in the germline V gene (reference sequence).

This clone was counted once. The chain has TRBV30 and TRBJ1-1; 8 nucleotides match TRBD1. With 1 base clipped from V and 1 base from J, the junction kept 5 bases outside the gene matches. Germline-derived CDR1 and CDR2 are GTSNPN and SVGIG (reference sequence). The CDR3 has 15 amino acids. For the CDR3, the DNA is TGTGCCTGGAGTGGACGGACAGGGCCGAACACTGAAGCTTTCTTT. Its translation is CAWSGRTGPNTEAFF.

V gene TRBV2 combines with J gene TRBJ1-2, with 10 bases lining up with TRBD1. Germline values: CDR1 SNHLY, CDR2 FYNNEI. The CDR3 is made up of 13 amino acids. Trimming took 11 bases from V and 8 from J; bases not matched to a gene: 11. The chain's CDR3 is CACQTGGLEGYTF. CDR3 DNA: TGTGCCTGCCAGACAGGGGGCTTGGAGGGCTACACCTTC. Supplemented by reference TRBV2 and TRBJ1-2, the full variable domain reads EPEVTQTPSHQVTQMGQEVILRCVPISNHLYFYWYRQILGQKVEFLVSFYNNEISEKSEIFDDQFSVERPDGSNFTLKIRSTKLEDSAMYFCACQTGGLEGYTFGSGTRLTVV.

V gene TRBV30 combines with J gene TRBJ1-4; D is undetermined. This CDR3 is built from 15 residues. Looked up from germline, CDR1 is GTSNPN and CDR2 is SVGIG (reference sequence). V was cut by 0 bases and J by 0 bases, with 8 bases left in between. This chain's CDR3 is CAWSVRQATNEKLFF. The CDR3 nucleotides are TGTGCCTGGAGTGTACGGCAGGCAACTAATGAAAAACTGTTTTTT.

The CDR3 nucleotides read TGTGCCAGCAGTAATCTCCGACAGGGTGAAGCTTTCTTT. Residues: CASSNLRQGEAFF. The chain has TRBV2 and TRBJ1-1; 7 nucleotides match TRBD1. Germline CDR1 SNHLY, CDR2 FYNNEI. The CDR3 loop spans 13 amino acids. With 5 bases clipped from V and 7 bases from J, the junction kept 7 bases outside the gene matches. Using reference TRBV2 and TRBJ1-1 for the parts outside the CDR3, the full variable domain is EPEVTQTPSHQVTQMGQEVILRCVPISNHLYFYWYRQILGQKVEFLVSFYNNEISEKSEIFDDQFSVERPDGSNFTLKIRSTKLEDSAMYFCASSNLRQGEAFFGQGTRLTVV.